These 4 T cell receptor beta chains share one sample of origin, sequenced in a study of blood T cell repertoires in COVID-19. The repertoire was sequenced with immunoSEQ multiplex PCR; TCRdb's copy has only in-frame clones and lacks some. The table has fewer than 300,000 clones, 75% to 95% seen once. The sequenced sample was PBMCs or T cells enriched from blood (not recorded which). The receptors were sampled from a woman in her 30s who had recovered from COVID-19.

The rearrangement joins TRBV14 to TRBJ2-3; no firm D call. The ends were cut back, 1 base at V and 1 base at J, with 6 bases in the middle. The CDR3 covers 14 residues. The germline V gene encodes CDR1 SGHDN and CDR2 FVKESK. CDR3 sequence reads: CASSQVEGTDTQYF. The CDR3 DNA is TGTGCCAGCAGCCAAGTAGAGGGCACAGATACGCAGTATTTT.

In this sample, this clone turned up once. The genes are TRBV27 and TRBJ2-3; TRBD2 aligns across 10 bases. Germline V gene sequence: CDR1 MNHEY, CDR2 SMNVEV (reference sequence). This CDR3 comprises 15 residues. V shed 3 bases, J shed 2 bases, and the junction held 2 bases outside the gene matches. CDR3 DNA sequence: TGTGCCAGCAGTTTCGGGACTAGCGCCACAGATACGCAGTATTTT. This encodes CASSFGTSATDTQYF.

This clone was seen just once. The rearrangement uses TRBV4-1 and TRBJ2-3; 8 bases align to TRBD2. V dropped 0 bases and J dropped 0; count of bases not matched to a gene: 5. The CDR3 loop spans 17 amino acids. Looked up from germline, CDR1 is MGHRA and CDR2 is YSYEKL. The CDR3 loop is CASSQDSTGGSTDTQYF. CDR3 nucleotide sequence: TGCGCCAGCAGCCAAGACTCGACGGGAGGGAGCACAGATACGCAGTATTTT.

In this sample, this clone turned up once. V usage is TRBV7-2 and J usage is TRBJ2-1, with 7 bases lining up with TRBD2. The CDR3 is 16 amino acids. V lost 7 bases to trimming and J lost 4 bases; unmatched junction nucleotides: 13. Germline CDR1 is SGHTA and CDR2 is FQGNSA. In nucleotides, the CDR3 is TGTGCCAGCACCGAGGTCTTGGGGGGGTTTTACAATGAGCAGTTCTTC. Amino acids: CASTEVLGGFYNEQFF.